This T cell receptor (beta chain) was identified in a study of OX40 agonist ivuxolimab in advanced cancers. The wider study: It was ivuxolimab, an agonistic anti-OX40 (CD134) antibody, that patients were treated with.

V lost 1 base, J lost 4 bases, and 13 bases lay in between. Germline CDR1 is MGHRA and CDR2 is YSYEKL. This CDR3 contains 15 residues. Method: immunoSEQ multiplex PCR; TCRdb's copy keeps in-frame clones and lacks some. The repertoire has 25,000 to 30,000 clones, 84% of them found once; the top ten carry 15% to 20%. With regard to this clone: Its specificity is not known.

Regarding the study as a whole: Partial responders dosed at 0.1-3.0 mg/kg displayed clonal expansion ranking among the lowest.

The sequences come from CD4+ or CD8+ T cells sorted from blood, collected in a trial of the OX40 agonist ivuxolimab. The clonotype was recovered from an adult with an advanced solid tumor such as melanoma, head and neck, liver or kidney cancer. V and J are TRBV4-1 and TRBJ1-2; no firm D call. CDR3 loop: CASSQGSGVGYGYTF. For the CDR3, the DNA is TGCGCCAGCAGCCAAGGATCCGGGGTTGGCTATGGCTACACCTTC.